The 22 T cell receptor beta chains given below trace back to one sample, sequenced in a study of blood T cell repertoires in COVID-19. Some clones are missing from TCRdb's copy, which holds only in-frame ones; the method was immunoSEQ multiplex PCR. The profile shows around 250,000 clones, approximately 84% of them singletons. The sample was PBMCs or T cells enriched from blood (not recorded which). The receptors shown here come from a man aged 40-49 years who had recovered from COVID-19.

This clone was seen a handful of times. V and J are TRBV7-8 and TRBJ1-5, with 8 bases that match TRBD1. Germline CDR1 and CDR2: SGHVS and FQNEAQ. The CDR3 has 16 amino acids. Trimming removed 5 bases from V and 3 bases from J; junction bases left unmatched: 9. CDR3 residues: CASSPQGQVLNQPQHF. The DNA for the CDR3 is TGTGCCAGCAGCCCGCAGGGACAGGTTCTCAATCAGCCCCAGCATTTT.

In this sample, this clone turned up a few times. The chain is built from TRBV27 and TRBJ1-6; D is unclear. The CDR3 loop spans 16 amino acids. Germline values: CDR1 MNHEY, CDR2 SMNVEV (reference sequence). Trimming removed 3 bases at V and 0 bases at J, with 9 bases between. Here the CDR3 reads CASSLKTSSYNSPLHF. DNA for the CDR3: TGTGCCAGCAGTTTGAAAACGAGCTCCTATAATTCACCCCTCCACTTT.

The CDR3 is CASSLDRNTEAFF. The CDR3, as DNA: TGTGCCAGCAGCTTGGACAGGAACACTGAAGCTTTCTTT. The chain joins TRBV14 to TRBJ1-1; possible D gene TRBD1, 6 bases. Trimming pared 5 bases from V and 1 base from J, leaving 8 bases between. Germline V gives CDR1 SGHDN, CDR2 FVKESK. This CDR3 has 13 amino acids.

This clone was counted a few times. The chain combines TRBV18 with TRBJ1-1; D gene unclear. Germline CDR1 is KGHSH and CDR2 is LQKENI. V was shortened by 6 bases and J by 3 bases, with 14 bases between the two germline ends. The CDR3 spans 14 residues. CDR3 bases: TGTGCCAGCTCCCCCGGGATAGCGGACACTGAAGCTTTCTTT. It is translated as CASSPGIADTEAFF.

The V and J genes are TRBV5-1 and TRBJ2-3; 7 nucleotides line up with TRBD1. V lost 3 bases to trimming and J lost 6 bases; unmatched junction nucleotides: 7. Germline V gives CDR1 SGHRS, CDR2 YFSETQ. The CDR3 is 14 residues long. CDR3 coding DNA: TGCGCCAGCAGCTCGCGACAGGGCGGGGATACGCAGTATTTT. The encoded protein is CASSSRQGGDTQYF.

The chain links TRBV5-4 to TRBJ1-3; D is perhaps TRBD1 (5 bases). The CDR3 has 16 residues. V was cut by 4 bases and J by 0 bases, with 14 bases left in between. The germline V gene encodes CDR1 SGHNT and CDR2 YYREEE (reference sequence). This CDR3 reads CASSPGGATSGNTIYF. The CDR3 DNA follows: TGTGCCAGCAGCCCCGGAGGGGCCACCTCTGGAAACACCATATATTTT.

This clone appeared a single time. The CDR3 DNA is TGTGCCAGCAGTCATTCGACACGGATGAACACTGAAGCTTTCTTT. As protein: CASSHSTRMNTEAFF. This chain joins TRBV28 and TRBJ1-1, with D uncertain. Germline V lookup: CDR1 MDHEN, CDR2 SYDVKM. This CDR3 spans 15 amino acids. Trimming left V 5 bases short and J 0 bases short, with 13 bases between.

The rearrangement links TRBV7-9 to TRBJ1-1; D is uncertain. The CDR3 length is 15 residues. V was shortened by 1 base and J by 1 base, with 10 bases between the two germline ends. Germline V lookup: CDR1 SEHNR, CDR2 FQNEAQ (reference sequence). CDR3 protein: CASSLEAVPNTEAFF. The CDR3 coding sequence is TGTGCCAGCAGCTTAGAGGCGGTACCGAACACTGAAGCTTTCTTT.

This clone has more than one count but fewer than ten. The genes are TRBV27 and TRBJ2-7; 8 positions agree with TRBD2. The CDR3 has 15 residues. The junction had 10 bases not matched to a gene; V was cut back by 6 bases and J by 3 bases. Per the germline V gene, CDR1 is MNHEY and CDR2 is SMNVEV (reference sequence). The CDR3 DNA reads TGTGCCAGCAGACTAGGGACTAGGTTTTACTACGAGCAGTACTTC. It codes for CASRLGTRFYYEQYF.

The chain joins TRBV6-5 to TRBJ1-2; 7 bases align to TRBD1. The CDR3 has 14 residues. V dropped 4 bases and J dropped 8; count of bases not matched to a gene: 10. Germline CDR1 MNHEY, CDR2 SVGAGI. The CDR3, as DNA: TGTGCCAGCAGTTCGGACAGGACCAATCGGGGCTACACCTTC. Translation: CASSSDRTNRGYTF.

This chain connects TRBV19 to TRBJ1-5; D is perhaps TRBD1 (6 bases). The germline V gene encodes CDR1 LNHDA and CDR2 SQIVND (reference sequence). The CDR3 sequence is 16 residues long. The germline V and J ends were trimmed by 3 bases and 2 bases, with 14 bases remaining between them. CDR3 coding DNA: TGTGCCAGTAGTATGCGGGGGCCCGGAGGCAATCAGCCCCAGCATTTT. As protein: CASSMRGPGGNQPQHF.

Here the CDR3 DNA reads TGTGCCAGCAGTGATCTGACAGCAAACTATGGCTACACCTTC. It codes for CASSDLTANYGYTF. The V call is TRBV27, the J call TRBJ1-2; a weak D match, TRBD1 (5 bases). CDR3 length: 14 amino acids. Germline V lookup: CDR1 MNHEY, CDR2 SMNVEV (reference sequence). Deletions cut 5 bases from V and 2 bases from J, with 12 bases between.

The rearrangement links TRBV5-1 to TRBJ1-1; D is unclear. The germline V and J ends were trimmed by 0 bases and 1 base, with 7 bases remaining between them. Germline-derived CDR1 and CDR2 are SGHRS and YFSETQ. There are 14 residues in the CDR3. The CDR3 is CASSLAGRNTEAFF. CDR3 coding DNA: TGCGCCAGCAGCTTGGCAGGAAGGAACACTGAAGCTTTCTTT.

This chain links TRBV3-1 (or the pseudogene TRBV3-2) with TRBJ2-1; 13 bases are a match to TRBD2. This CDR3 spans 15 amino acids. Trimming at V came to 4 bases and at J to 7 bases, leaving 4 bases not matched to a gene. The V gene's germline CDR1 is LGHDT and CDR2 YNNKEL (reference sequence). The CDR3 coding sequence is TGTGCCAGCAGCCCAAGACTAGCGGGGGGTAATGAGCAGTTCTTC. As protein: CASSPRLAGGNEQFF.

This chain joins TRBV27 and TRBJ1-5; the D is unclear. The CDR3 has 15 residues. Between the trimmed V and J ends, which lost 1 base and 4 bases, there was a span of 11 bases. In germline, CDR1 is MNHEY, CDR2 SMNVEV (reference sequence). CDR3 in DNA: TGTGCCAGCAGTTTATTTTCGACGGGGAATCAGCCCCAGCATTTT. Amino acids: CASSLFSTGNQPQHF.

The genes are TRBV5-4 and TRBJ1-2, with D tentatively TRBD1 (5 bases). Germline CDR1 is SGHNT and CDR2 is YYREEE (reference sequence). The length of the CDR3 is 15 residues. Trimming took 0 bases from V and 8 from J, leaving 17 bases between them. CDR3 bases: TGTGCCAGCAGCTTGGACGTGGGCCAGGGAGGGGGCTACACCTTC. It encodes CASSLDVGQGGGYTF. The entire variable domain, with the rest obtained from reference TRBV5-4 and TRBJ1-2, is as follows: ETGVTQSPTHLIKTRGQQVTLRCSSQSGHNTVSWYQQALGQGPQFIFQYYREEENGRGNFPPRFSGLQFPNYSSELNVNALELDDSALYLCASSLDVGQGGGYTFGSGTRLTVV.

CDR3 coding DNA: TGTGCCAGCAGTTCCCAAAGGGGAATAGTCTATGGCTACACCTTC. Its translation is CASSSQRGIVYGYTF. The chain uses TRBV28 and TRBJ1-2; possibly TRBD1 for D (5 bases). Trimming took off 4 bases at V and 4 bases at J, with 16 bases between the two ends. CDR1 is MDHEN and CDR2 is SYDVKM in the germline V gene. The CDR3 is 15 amino acids.

The chain has TRBV11-3 and TRBJ2-2, with D perhaps matching TRBD1 (5 bases). V shed 0 bases and J shed 5 bases, with 7 bases lying between them. There are 14 residues in the CDR3. Germline V CDR1 and CDR2: SGHNT, YENEEA. CDR3 DNA: TGTGCCAGCAGCTTAGAGTCAGGGACCGGGGAGCTGTTTTTT. Translation gives CASSLESGTGELFF. Full variable domain (remainder filled in from reference TRBV11-3 and TRBJ2-2): EAGVVQSPRYKIIEKKQPVAFWCNPISGHNTLYWYLQNLGQGPELLIRYENEEAVDDSQLPKDRFSAERLKGVDSTLKIQPAELGDSAVYLCASSLESGTGELFFGEGSRLTVL.

This chain uses TRBV7-9 with TRBJ2-7; 7 nucleotides align to TRBD2. The ends lost 8 bases at V and 4 bases at J; junction bases unmatched: 8. The CDR3 is 13 amino acids. CDR1 and CDR2 from the germline V gene are SEHNR and FQNEAQ (reference sequence). In DNA form, the CDR3 reads TGTGCCAGCGGACCGGGGGGAATTTACGAGCAGTACTTC. Amino acids: CASGPGGIYEQYF.

V gene TRBV19 combines with J gene TRBJ2-5, with TRBD1 as a possible D gene (6 bases). The CDR3 is 11 residues long. V was cut by 4 bases and J by 7 bases, with 7 bases left in between. Germline CDR1 is LNHDA and CDR2 is SQIVND (reference sequence). The CDR3 DNA is TGTGCCAGTAGTAAAGGGGGGACCCAGTACTTC. Translation gives CASSKGGTQYF.

This chain joins TRBV4-3 and TRBJ2-3; 9 positions match TRBD2. The CDR3 is 17 residues long. V dropped 1 base and J dropped 2; count of bases not matched to a gene: 7. Germline CDR1 and CDR2: LGHNA and YSLEER. The CDR3 reads CASSQGRGGGATDTQYF. The CDR3 DNA reads TGCGCCAGCAGCCAAGGGCGGGGCGGGGGGGCCACAGATACGCAGTATTTT.

The chain carries TRBV11-3 and TRBJ1-1; a possible D gene is TRBD1 (5 bases). The V gene lost 4 bases and the J gene lost 4 bases, with 13 bases spanning the gap. The CDR3 is 14 amino acids. CDR1 is SGHNT and CDR2 is YENEEA in the germline V gene. In nucleotides, the CDR3 is TGTGCCAGCAGCTCTCTCGGGGGAGCCACTGAAGCTTTCTTT. Protein sequence: CASSSLGGATEAFF.